The present entry profiles one T cell receptor beta chain with its context. Its antigen is currently unknown. Trimming cost V 5 bases and J 8 bases, with 15 bases left between them. The germline CDR1 and CDR2 sequences are MNHEY and SMNVEV (reference sequence). The CDR3 sequence is 13 residues long. The source of the sample is a study of T-cell memory formation after mild COVID-19. Findings and caveats of the study: CD8+ contracting clones occupied EMRA, while CD4+ ones occupied mainly CM and EM. There were some responding clones in pre-infection memory, which suggested that cross-reactive memory had joined.

Each CDR3 protein is one row after TCRdb ran MiXCR on the 5' RACE reads. The table has hundreds of thousands of distinct CDR3 sequences, 20% to 30% seen once. This sequence was found in an adult woman who had mild COVID-19 (a few samples of this study predate the infection). Cell type and time point are not known. The chain uses TRBV27 and TRBJ1-2; possible D gene TRBD1, 6 bases. The sample was PBMCs or a T cell subset sorted from them (not recorded which). The CDR3 reads CASSPRGQGGYTF. The CDR3 region has the DNA TGTGCCAGCAGTCCCCGGGGGCAGGGCGGCTACACCTTC.